The TCR beta chain under discussion was sequenced for a study of blood T cell repertoires in COVID-19. Study summary: The United States, Italy and Spain provided the acute and convalescent COVID-19 samples. T cells, B-cell-depleted T cells, or PBMCs provided the cDNA or gDNA that served as material.

Between the trimmed V and J ends, which lost 0 bases and 2 bases, there was a span of 10 bases. This CDR3 has 15 residues. Germline CDR1 reads MNHNS; CDR2 reads SASEGT. Authors' methods: Reference gene primer amplification gave estimated nucleated cell counts. The protocol was immunoSEQ multiplex PCR, while the TCRdb copy is restricted to in-frame clones and leaves out a portion. V and J calls and clone size are given by that table; D and trimming were obtained from the DNA. Among under 250,000 clones listed, 80% to 90% were seen once. This clone has a single count. This receptor was obtained from a man between 45 and 60 years old with acute or convalescent COVID-19. The chain is built from TRBV6-1 and TRBJ1-2; D gene unclear. The sequenced sample was peripheral blood. CDR3 sequence (DNA): TGTGCCAGCAGTGAAGCGGCCCCAGGAAACTATGGCTACACCTTC. Amino acid sequence: CASSEAAPGNYGYTF.